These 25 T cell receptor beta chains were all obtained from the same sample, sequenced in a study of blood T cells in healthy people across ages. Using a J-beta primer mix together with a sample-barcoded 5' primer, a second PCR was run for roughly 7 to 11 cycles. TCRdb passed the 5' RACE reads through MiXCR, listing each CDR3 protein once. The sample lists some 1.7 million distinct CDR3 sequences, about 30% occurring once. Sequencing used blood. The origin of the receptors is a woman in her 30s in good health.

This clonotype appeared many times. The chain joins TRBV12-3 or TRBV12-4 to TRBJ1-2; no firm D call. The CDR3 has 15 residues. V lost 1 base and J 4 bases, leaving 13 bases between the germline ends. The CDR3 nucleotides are TGTGCCAGCAGTTTAGTTGGCGGGGAGGCCTATGGCTACACCTTC. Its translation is CASSLVGGEAYGYTF.

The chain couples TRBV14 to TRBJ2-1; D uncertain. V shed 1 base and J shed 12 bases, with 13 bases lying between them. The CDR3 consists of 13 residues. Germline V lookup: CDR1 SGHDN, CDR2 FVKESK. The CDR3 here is CASSQARQVAQFF. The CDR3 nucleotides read TGTGCCAGCAGCCAAGCCCGCCAAGTGGCGCAGTTCTTC.

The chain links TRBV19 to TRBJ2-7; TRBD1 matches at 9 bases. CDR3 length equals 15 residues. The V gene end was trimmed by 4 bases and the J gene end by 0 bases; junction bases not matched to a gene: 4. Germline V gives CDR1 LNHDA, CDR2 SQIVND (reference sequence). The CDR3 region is CASSTRTGVSYEQYF. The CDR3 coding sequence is TGTGCCAGTAGTACCAGGACAGGGGTCTCCTACGAGCAGTACTTC.

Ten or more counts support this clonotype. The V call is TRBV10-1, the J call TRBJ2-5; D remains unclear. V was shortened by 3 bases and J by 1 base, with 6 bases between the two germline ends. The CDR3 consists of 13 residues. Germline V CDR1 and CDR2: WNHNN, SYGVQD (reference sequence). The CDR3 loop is CASSDPSQETQYF. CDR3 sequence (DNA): TGCGCCAGCAGTGACCCAAGCCAAGAGACCCAGTACTTC.

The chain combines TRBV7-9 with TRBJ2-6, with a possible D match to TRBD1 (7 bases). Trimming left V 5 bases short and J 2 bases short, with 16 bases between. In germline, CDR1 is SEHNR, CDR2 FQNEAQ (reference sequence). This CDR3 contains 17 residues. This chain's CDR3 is CASSETTGEAGANVLTF. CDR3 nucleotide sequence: TGTGCCAGCAGCGAAACCACAGGGGAGGCTGGGGCCAACGTCCTGACTTTC.

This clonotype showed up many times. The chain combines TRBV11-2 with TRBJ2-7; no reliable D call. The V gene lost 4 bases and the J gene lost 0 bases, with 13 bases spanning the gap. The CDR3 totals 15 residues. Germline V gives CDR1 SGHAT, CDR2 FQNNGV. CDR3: CASSSTKGSSYEQYF. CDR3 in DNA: TGTGCCAGCAGCTCAACTAAGGGAAGCTCCTACGAGCAGTACTTC.

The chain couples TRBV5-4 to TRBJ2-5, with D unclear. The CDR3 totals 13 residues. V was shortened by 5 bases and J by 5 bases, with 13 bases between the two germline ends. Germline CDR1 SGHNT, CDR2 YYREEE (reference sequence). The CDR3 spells CASRSQATETQYF. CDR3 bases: TGTGCCAGCAGGTCTCAGGCTACGGAGACCCAGTACTTC.

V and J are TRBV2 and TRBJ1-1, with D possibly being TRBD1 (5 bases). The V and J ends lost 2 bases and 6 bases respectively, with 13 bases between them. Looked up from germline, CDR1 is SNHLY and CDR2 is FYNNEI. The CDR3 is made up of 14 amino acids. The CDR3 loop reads CASSERKGVAEAFF. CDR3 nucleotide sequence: TGTGCCAGCAGTGAACGGAAAGGGGTTGCTGAAGCTTTCTTT.

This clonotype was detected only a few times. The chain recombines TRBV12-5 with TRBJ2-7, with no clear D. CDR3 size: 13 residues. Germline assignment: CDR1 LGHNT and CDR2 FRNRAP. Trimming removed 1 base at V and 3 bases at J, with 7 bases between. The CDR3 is CASGLGRIYEQYF. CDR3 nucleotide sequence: TGTGCTAGTGGTTTGGGAAGAATCTACGAGCAGTACTTC.

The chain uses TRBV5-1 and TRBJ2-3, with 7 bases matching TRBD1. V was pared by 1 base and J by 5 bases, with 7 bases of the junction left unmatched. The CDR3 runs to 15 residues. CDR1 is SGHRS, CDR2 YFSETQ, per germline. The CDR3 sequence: CASSLTGASGDTQYF. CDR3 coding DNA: TGCGCCAGCAGCTTGACAGGGGCCTCGGGAGATACGCAGTATTTT.

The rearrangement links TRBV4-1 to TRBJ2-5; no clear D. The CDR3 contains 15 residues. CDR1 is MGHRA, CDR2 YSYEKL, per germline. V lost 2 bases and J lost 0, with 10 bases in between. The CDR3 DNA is TGCGCCAGCAGCCAACCCGACTCGTACCAAGAGACCCAGTACTTC. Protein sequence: CASSQPDSYQETQYF.

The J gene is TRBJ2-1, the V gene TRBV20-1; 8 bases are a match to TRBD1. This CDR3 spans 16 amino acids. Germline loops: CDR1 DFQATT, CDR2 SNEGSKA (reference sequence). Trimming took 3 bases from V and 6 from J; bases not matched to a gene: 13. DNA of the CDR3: TGCAGTGCTAGTGGCAGGGGGCGCGGAGCTCTCAATGAGCAGTTCTTC. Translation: CSASGRGRGALNEQFF.

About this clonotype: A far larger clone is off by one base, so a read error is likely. CDR3 nucleotide sequence: TGCGCCAGCAGCTTCTCGGGGGCCTACAGTGAGCAGTTCTTC. Amino acids: CASSFSGAYSEQFF. J is TRBJ2-1 and V is TRBV5-1, with D possibly being TRBD1 or TRBD2 (6 bases each). The germline V gene encodes CDR1 SGHRS and CDR2 YFSETQ. The CDR3 length is 14 residues.

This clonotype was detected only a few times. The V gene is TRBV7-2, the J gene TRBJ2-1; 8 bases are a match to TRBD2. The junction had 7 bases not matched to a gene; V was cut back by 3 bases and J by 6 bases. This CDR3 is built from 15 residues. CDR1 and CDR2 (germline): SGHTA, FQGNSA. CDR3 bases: TGTGCCAGCAGCTTCCGCGGGGGGCCTACCAATGAGCAGTTCTTC. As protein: CASSFRGGPTNEQFF.

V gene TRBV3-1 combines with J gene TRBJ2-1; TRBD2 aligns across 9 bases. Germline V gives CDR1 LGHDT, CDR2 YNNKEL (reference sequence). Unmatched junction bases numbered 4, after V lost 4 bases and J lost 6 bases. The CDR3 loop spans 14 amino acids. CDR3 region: CASSRSGGTNEQFF. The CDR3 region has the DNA TGTGCCAGCAGCCGCAGCGGGGGGACCAATGAGCAGTTCTTC.

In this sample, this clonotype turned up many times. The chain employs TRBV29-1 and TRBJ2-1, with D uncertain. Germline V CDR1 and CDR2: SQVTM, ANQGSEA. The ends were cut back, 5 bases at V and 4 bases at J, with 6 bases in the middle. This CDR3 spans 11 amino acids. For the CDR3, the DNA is TGCAGCGTTCACAGTTACAATGAGCAGTTCTTC. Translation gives CSVHSYNEQFF.

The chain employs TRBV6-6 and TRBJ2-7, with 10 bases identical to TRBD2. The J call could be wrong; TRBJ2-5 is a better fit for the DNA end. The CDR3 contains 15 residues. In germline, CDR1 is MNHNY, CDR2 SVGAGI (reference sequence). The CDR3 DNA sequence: TGTGCCAGCAGTTACTCAGCGGGAGGGAAAGAGACCCAGTACTTC. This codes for CASSYSAGGKETQYF.

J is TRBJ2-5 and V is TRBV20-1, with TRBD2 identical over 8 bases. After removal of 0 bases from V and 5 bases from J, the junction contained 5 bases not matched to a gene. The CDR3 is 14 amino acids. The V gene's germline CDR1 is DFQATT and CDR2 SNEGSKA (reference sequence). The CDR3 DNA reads TGCAGTGCTAGAGAAGCGGGAGTATGGGAGACCCAGTACTTC. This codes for CSAREAGVWETQYF.

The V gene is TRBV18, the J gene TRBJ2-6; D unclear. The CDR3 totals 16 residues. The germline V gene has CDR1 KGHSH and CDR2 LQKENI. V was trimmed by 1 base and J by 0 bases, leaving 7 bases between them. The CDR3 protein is CASSPLRNSGANVLTF. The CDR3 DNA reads TGTGCCAGCTCACCACTCAGAAACTCTGGGGCCAACGTCCTGACTTTC.

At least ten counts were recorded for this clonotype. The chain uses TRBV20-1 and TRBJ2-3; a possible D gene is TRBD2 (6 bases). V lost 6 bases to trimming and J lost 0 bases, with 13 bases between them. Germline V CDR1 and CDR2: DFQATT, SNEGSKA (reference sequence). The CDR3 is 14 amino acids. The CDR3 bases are TGCAGTGCCCAGACCGGAGGGAGCACAGATACGCAGTATTTT. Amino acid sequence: CSAQTGGSTDTQYF.

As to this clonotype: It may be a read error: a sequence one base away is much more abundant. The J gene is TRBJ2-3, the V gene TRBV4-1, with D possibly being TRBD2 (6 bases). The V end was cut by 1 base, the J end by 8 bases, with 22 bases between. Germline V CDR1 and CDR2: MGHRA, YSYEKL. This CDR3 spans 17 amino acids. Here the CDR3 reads CASSQVDGTQKGGTQYF. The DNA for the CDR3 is TGCGCCAGCAGCCAAGTGGATGGGACTCAAAAGGGAGGTACGCAGTATTTT.

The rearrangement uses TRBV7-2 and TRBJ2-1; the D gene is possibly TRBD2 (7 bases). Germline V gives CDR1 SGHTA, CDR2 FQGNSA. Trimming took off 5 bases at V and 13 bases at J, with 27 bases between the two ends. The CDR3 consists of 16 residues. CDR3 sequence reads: CASSLTYGGGGETQFF. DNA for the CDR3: TGTGCCAGCAGCCTTACCTACGGGGGCGGGGGAGAGACCCAGTTCTTC.

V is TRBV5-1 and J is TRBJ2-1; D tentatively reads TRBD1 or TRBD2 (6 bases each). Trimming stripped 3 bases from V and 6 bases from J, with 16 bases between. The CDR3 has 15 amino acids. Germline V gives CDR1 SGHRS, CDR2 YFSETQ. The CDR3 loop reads CASSSRGGGGNEQFF. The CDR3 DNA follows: TGCGCCAGCAGCTCCCGTGGAGGGGGAGGCAATGAGCAGTTCTTC.

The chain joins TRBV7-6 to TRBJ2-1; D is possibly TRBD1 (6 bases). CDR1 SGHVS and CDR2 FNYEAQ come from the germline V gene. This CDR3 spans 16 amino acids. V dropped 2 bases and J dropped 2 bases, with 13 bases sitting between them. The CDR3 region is CASSLSDRLPYNEQFF. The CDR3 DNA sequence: TGTGCCAGCAGCTTAAGCGACAGGTTGCCCTACAATGAGCAGTTCTTC. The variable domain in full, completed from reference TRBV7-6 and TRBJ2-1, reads GAGVSQSPRYKVTKRGQDVALRCDPISGHVSLYWYRQALGQGPEFLTYFNYEAQQDKSGLPNDRFSAERPEGSISTLTIQRTEQRDSAMYRCASSLSDRLPYNEQFFGPGTRLTVL.

CDR3 coding DNA: TGCGCCAGCAGCTTCAGAAAGACTAGCTGGCGTATCCCCTACGAGCAGTACTTC. It specifies CASSFRKTSWRIPYEQYF. The chain is built from TRBV5-1 and TRBJ2-7; 7 bases map to TRBD2. CDR1 and CDR2 (germline): SGHRS, YFSETQ. With 2 bases clipped from V and 2 bases from J, the junction kept 16 bases outside the gene matches. The CDR3 spans 18 residues.